These 15 T cell receptor beta chains were all obtained from the same sample, sequenced in a study of CD8 T cells in Susac syndrome. The RNA, about 0.5 to 1 ug, was put through reverse transcription using random hexamers. MiXCR, applied by TCRdb to the immunoSEQ multiplex PCR reads, yields one record per CDR3 protein. The sample has under 200,000 distinct CDR3 sequences, about 94% seen once. The sample comprised CD4+ T cells from PBMCs. The receptors stem from a human donor in good health.

The V gene is TRBV6-1, the J gene TRBJ1-6, with a weak D call TRBD1 (6 bases). The germline gives CDR1 MNHNS, CDR2 SASEGT. This CDR3 is built from 15 residues. Trimming took off 0 bases at V and 8 bases at J, with 11 bases between the two ends. CDR3 DNA: TGTGCCAGCAGTGAAGCGCAGGGGAACTATTCACCCCTCCACTTT. It translates to CASSEAQGNYSPLHF.

This chain links TRBV29-1 with TRBJ2-1; D could derive from TRBD1 or TRBD2 (5 bases each). The CDR3 loop spans 14 amino acids. V gave up 1 base and J gave up 8 bases, with 15 bases separating them. CDR1 and CDR2 (germline): SQVTM, ANQGSEA. DNA for the CDR3: TGCAGCGTTGAAGGAGGGACCGCACGGGATGAGCAGTTCTTC. Translation gives CSVEGGTARDEQFF.

This clonotype was detected once. J is TRBJ2-3 and V is TRBV2; 10 positions match TRBD2. CDR1 and CDR2 (germline): SNHLY, FYNNEI. V shed 8 bases and J 2 bases; nucleotides not matched to a gene: 4. The CDR3 runs to 14 residues. The CDR3 DNA reads as TGTGCCAGCTTAGCGGGGGGACTCACAGATACGCAGTATTTT. Protein: CASLAGGLTDTQYF.

The chain couples TRBV20-1 to TRBJ1-2; no firm D call. CDR3 length: 12 residues. Germline V lookup: CDR1 DFQATT, CDR2 SNEGSKA (reference sequence). The ends were cut back, 5 bases at V and 0 bases at J, with 7 bases in the middle. CDR3 bases: TGCAGTGCTCGGACTGCTAACTATGGCTACACCTTC. This encodes CSARTANYGYTF.

This rearrangement joins TRBV18 to TRBJ1-1; 9 bases map to TRBD1. CDR1 and CDR2 from the germline V gene are KGHSH and LQKENI. J gave up 5 bases and V 5 bases, and 6 bases lay outside the gene matches. The CDR3 runs to 14 residues. The CDR3 spells CASSITGGSTEAFF. Written as DNA, the CDR3 is TGTGCCAGCTCAATAACAGGGGGCTCGACTGAAGCTTTCTTT.

This rearrangement joins TRBV7-3 to TRBJ1-2; D gene ambiguous. Germline V gene sequence: CDR1 SGHTA, CDR2 FQGTGA. V lost 4 bases to trimming and J lost 6 bases, with 12 bases between them. This CDR3 region has 13 residues. Here the CDR3 DNA reads TGTGCCAGCAGCTCCGAAGGCCGGGATGGCTACACCTTC. This codes for CASSSEGRDGYTF.

CDR3 in DNA: TGTGCCAGCAGCTTCGTGTCGCACTCCTACAATGAGCAGTTCTTC. Amino acids: CASSFVSHSYNEQFF. The chain uses TRBV5-6 and TRBJ2-1; no reliable D call. The V and J ends lost 2 bases and 0 bases respectively, with 9 bases between them. The CDR3 is made up of 15 amino acids. Germline V CDR1 and CDR2: SGHDT, YYEEEE.

The rearrangement joins TRBV20-1 to TRBJ2-7, with 8 bases that match TRBD2. J gave up 1 base and V 6 bases, and 8 bases lay outside the gene matches. CDR1 is DFQATT, CDR2 SNEGSKA, per germline (reference sequence). The CDR3 contains 14 residues. The CDR3: CSAERAGGSYEQYF. In nucleotides, the CDR3 is TGCAGTGCAGAGCGCGCGGGGGGTTCCTACGAGCAGTACTTC.

V is TRBV3-1 and J is TRBJ2-5, with D tentatively TRBD2 (6 bases). CDR1 is LGHDT and CDR2 is YNNKEL in the germline V gene (reference sequence). The V end lost 1 base, the J end lost 10 bases, and 16 bases lay between the germline ends. The CDR3 length is 14 residues. CDR3 bases: TGTGCCAGCAGCCAAGGACTAGGAGGAGGCGGCCAGTACTTC. Protein: CASSQGLGGGGQYF.

The chain uses TRBV6-5 and TRBJ2-1; 8 nucleotides align to TRBD2. Trimming took 0 bases from V and 7 from J; bases not matched to a gene: 5. The germline V gene encodes CDR1 MNHEY and CDR2 SVGAGI. This CDR3 is built from 15 residues. The CDR3 reads CASSYSGLVGNEQFF. Here the CDR3 DNA reads TGTGCCAGCAGTTACTCGGGACTAGTTGGGAATGAGCAGTTCTTC.

The V gene is TRBV20-1, the J gene TRBJ1-1; no clear D gene. CDR1 is DFQATT and CDR2 is SNEGSKA in the germline V gene (reference sequence). Trimming shortened V by 2 bases and J by 7 bases, and 11 bases separated the two germline ends. This CDR3 spans 12 amino acids. The CDR3 DNA sequence: TGCAGTGCTAGAAGGGCATTCGGTGAAGCTTTCTTT. Its protein product is CSARRAFGEAFF.

CDR3 in DNA: TGTGCCAGCAGTTACTCAGAAGGGGGCAGTCAGCCCCAGCATTTT. It translates to CASSYSEGGSQPQHF. The rearrangement uses TRBV6-6 and TRBJ1-5; 7 bases are shared with TRBD1. Looked up from germline, CDR1 is MNHNY and CDR2 is SVGAGI (reference sequence). CDR3 length equals 15 residues. V lost 0 bases and J lost 6; bases outside the gene matches: 5.

The chain is built from TRBV20-1 and TRBJ1-6, with TRBD1 matching over 9 bases. The trim removed 5 bases at V and 9 bases at J, leaving 5 bases unmatched. The CDR3 sequence is 13 residues long. Germline lookup yields CDR1 DFQATT and CDR2 SNEGSKA (reference sequence). CDR3 protein: CSAFGTGPSPLHF. The CDR3 DNA is TGCAGTGCTTTCGGGACAGGGCCTTCACCCCTCCACTTT.

This chain links TRBV9 with TRBJ2-7, with no clear D. CDR1 SGDLS and CDR2 YYNGEE come from the germline V gene. The CDR3 has 11 residues. Trimming shortened V by 4 bases and J by 7 bases, and 9 bases separated the two germline ends. DNA of the CDR3: TGTGCCAGCAGCCAATTTCCGGAGCAGTACTTC. This gives the protein CASSQFPEQYF.

The genes are TRBV7-9 and TRBJ2-5, with D perhaps being TRBD1 or TRBD2 (6 bases each). The CDR3 totals 14 residues. V lost 5 bases, J lost 2 bases, and 12 bases lay in between. Germline CDR1 reads SEHNR; CDR2 reads FQNEAQ (reference sequence). The CDR3 region is CASSRLGGQETQYF. CDR3 in DNA: TGTGCCAGCAGCCGTCTAGGGGGGCAAGAGACCCAGTACTTC.